A single sample is the source of the 32 T cell receptor beta chains below, sequenced in a study of T-cell reconstitution after alpha-beta-depleted transplantation in children (dated by TCRdb to about 2016). The label giving this sample's treatment or condition can be read as: allogeneic hematopoietic cell transplantation with graft depleted of TCRalphabeta T cells and CD19 B cells. Library prep was done by PCR. Sequenced using an Illumina HiSeq 2500. TCR library preparation used molecular barcoding, with unique molecular identifiers applied to normalize quantification of the TCRbeta repertoire. Through fastp at Q25 and MiXCR, TCRdb rebuilt clones from the public reads, retaining in-frame beta chains. Rows are unified per CDR3 protein, each entry keeping the most common DNA and genes. This sample holds about 900,000 distinct CDR3 sequences; roughly 29% were observed only once. The ten top clones hold around 30% of the sample.

The sequencing used PBMCs, mostly from graft donor cells, collected 360 days after TCRalphabeta/CD19-depleted stem cell transplant. The receptors shown here come from a boy under two years old who had a stem cell transplant for SCID, so the T cells may come from the graft donor.

The V and J genes are TRBV2 and TRBJ2-1, with 9 bases identical to TRBD1. The germline V gene has CDR1 SNHLY and CDR2 FYNNEI. Unmatched junction bases numbered 8, after V lost 4 bases and J lost 7 bases. This CDR3 has 15 amino acids. DNA for the CDR3: TGTGCCAGCAGTGCGGACAGGGGAACATGGAATGAGCAGTTCTTC. Encoded protein: CASSADRGTWNEQFF.

V and J are TRBV7-2 and TRBJ2-1; possibly TRBD1 for D (7 bases). V was cut by 5 bases and J by 7 bases, with 21 bases left in between. Germline values: CDR1 SGHTA, CDR2 FQGNSA. The length of the CDR3 is 16 residues. CDR3 nucleotides: TGTGCCAGCAGCATCTTGACAGGGCTCCGGGGGAATGAGCAGTTCTTC. The encoded protein is CASSILTGLRGNEQFF.

V gene TRBV20-1 combines with J gene TRBJ2-1, with D possibly being TRBD1 or TRBD2 (5 bases each). The V end lost 8 bases, the J end lost 7 bases, and 15 bases lay between the germline ends. Per the germline V gene, CDR1 is DFQATT and CDR2 is SNEGSKA (reference sequence). CDR3 length: 12 amino acids. In DNA form, the CDR3 reads TGCAGTATCGAGAGGGGCCCGAATGAGCAGTTCTTC. It is translated as CSIERGPNEQFF.

This CDR3 reads CASSYSKGGAGVYRNQPQHF. The CDR3 region has the DNA TGTGCCAGCAGTTACTCGAAGGGAGGAGCAGGAGTCTACCGCAATCAGCCCCAGCATTTT. This chain connects TRBV6-2 or TRBV6-3 to TRBJ1-5; D call uncertain. This CDR3 is built from 20 residues. Germline V gene data show CDR1 as MNHEY and CDR2 as SVGEGT. The germline V and J ends were trimmed by 0 bases and 2 bases, with 23 bases remaining between them.

In this sample, this clonotype turned up a few times. The chain employs TRBV5-1 and TRBJ2-1; D may be TRBD1 or TRBD2 (6 bases each). The germline V gene encodes CDR1 SGHRS and CDR2 YFSETQ. Trimming stripped 0 bases from V and 3 bases from J, with 10 bases between. This CDR3 is 15 amino acids long. This chain's CDR3 is CASSLGGAYYNEQFF. CDR3 coding DNA: TGCGCCAGCAGCTTGGGGGGGGCATACTACAATGAGCAGTTCTTC.

The J gene is TRBJ2-5, the V gene TRBV6-1, with 7 bases aligning to TRBD2. The junction had 9 bases not matched to a gene; V was cut back by 10 bases and J by 1 base. CDR1 is MNHNS and CDR2 is SASEGT in the germline V gene. The CDR3 is 14 residues long. The DNA of the CDR3 is TGTGCCACGGCCGGGGCTAGCGGCCAAGAGACCCAGTACTTC. Amino acid sequence: CATAGASGQETQYF.

The rearrangement uses TRBV5-1 and TRBJ1-1; 8 bases match TRBD1. The V gene's germline CDR1 is SGHRS and CDR2 YFSETQ. The CDR3 is 17 amino acids. Losses at the gene ends were 1 base for V and 3 bases for J; bases not matched to a gene: 11. The DNA of the CDR3 is TGCGCCAGCAGCTTGTTATTTCGGACAGGGCCACACACTGAAGCTTTCTTT. This translates into CASSLLFRTGPHTEAFF.

This clonotype appeared a few times. V is TRBV2 and J is TRBJ2-2; D remains ambiguous. CDR3 length: 11 amino acids. Trimming cost V 9 bases and J 7 bases, with 9 bases left between them. CDR1 is SNHLY, CDR2 FYNNEI, per germline. Here the CDR3 reads CASSRVGELFF. Here the CDR3 DNA reads TGTGCCAGTAGTAGGGTCGGGGAGCTGTTTTTT.

This clonotype was found many times. V and J are TRBV21-1 and TRBJ2-3; the table's D call of TRBD2 was not tested on the DNA. TRBV21-1 is flagged as a pseudogene. This CDR3 is built from 15 residues. DNA of the CDR3: TGTGCCAGCAGGACTAGCGGGGGGCCCACAGATACGCAGTATTTT. Amino acids: CASRTSGGPTDTQYF.

The rearrangement uses TRBV25-1 and TRBJ2-1; D is perhaps TRBD2 (5 bases). Germline V gene sequence: CDR1 MGHDK, CDR2 SYGVNS. Deletions cut 1 base from V and 4 bases from J, with 17 bases between. CDR3 length: 17 amino acids. The CDR3 loop is CASSELGRKRTYNEQFF. The CDR3 nucleotides read TGTGCCAGCAGTGAATTGGGCAGAAAAAGGACTTACAATGAGCAGTTCTTC. The full variable domain, its missing parts supplied by reference TRBV25-1 and TRBJ2-1, is EADIYQTPRYLVIGTGKKITLECSQTMGHDKMYWYQQDPGMELHLIHYSYGVNSTEKGDLSSESTVSRIRTEHFPLTLESARPSHTSQYLCASSELGRKRTYNEQFFGPGTRLTVL.

V is TRBV20-1 and J is TRBJ1-2; 7 bases are shared with TRBD1. In germline, CDR1 is DFQATT, CDR2 SNEGSKA (reference sequence). After removal of 2 bases from V and 4 bases from J, the junction contained 7 bases not matched to a gene. This CDR3 is built from 14 residues. The CDR3 DNA is TGCAGTGCTAGAAACAGGGGCCCCAGCTATGGCTACACCTTC. Amino acid sequence: CSARNRGPSYGYTF.

V gene TRBV4-3 combines with J gene TRBJ2-5; no clear D gene. CDR1 and CDR2 from the germline V gene are LGHNA and YSLEER. This CDR3 has 14 amino acids. The V gene lost 0 bases and the J gene lost 5 bases, with 10 bases spanning the gap. CDR3 bases: TGCGCCAGCAGCCAAGATGAGGTAGTTGAGACCCAGTACTTC. This translates into CASSQDEVVETQYF.

The table lists this clonotype with a few counts. The J gene is TRBJ2-1, the V gene TRBV20-1, with 7 bases aligning to TRBD1. There are 15 residues in the CDR3. V was pared by 3 bases and J by 3 bases, with 8 bases of the junction left unmatched. Germline CDR1 DFQATT, CDR2 SNEGSKA (reference sequence). The CDR3 nucleotides read TGCAGTGCTAGGACCCTCGGACAGGACTACAATGAGCAGTTCTTC. Amino acid sequence: CSARTLGQDYNEQFF.

V is TRBV19 and J is TRBJ2-7, with 8 bases identical to TRBD2. With V trimmed by 3 bases and J by 2 bases, 3 bases remained unmatched. There are 14 residues in the CDR3. From germline, CDR1 is LNHDA and CDR2 SQIVND (reference sequence). The CDR3 here is CASSMAGGPYEQYF. The CDR3 region has the DNA TGTGCCAGTAGTATGGCGGGGGGACCCTACGAGCAGTACTTC.

The chain employs TRBV12-3 or TRBV12-4 and TRBJ2-1, with D uncertain. V was pared by 2 bases and J by 8 bases, with 10 bases between. The CDR3 is made up of 13 amino acids. In DNA form, the CDR3 reads TGTGCCAGCAGTTTATGGCTTACCTATGAGCAGTTCTTC. Its protein product is CASSLWLTYEQFF.

The rearrangement joins TRBV6-1 to TRBJ2-7; tentatively, D is TRBD1 (6 bases). Per the germline V gene, CDR1 is MNHNS and CDR2 is SASEGT. The V and J ends lost 6 bases and 1 base respectively, with 10 bases between them. CDR3 length: 13 residues. The CDR3 coding sequence is TGTGCCAGCAGCAGACAGGAGTCCTACGAGCAGTACTTC. Its protein product is CASSRQESYEQYF.

At least ten counts were recorded for this clonotype. The chain employs TRBV15 and TRBJ2-2; D ambiguous. This CDR3 spans 17 amino acids. Germline V gene sequence: CDR1 LNHNV, CDR2 YYDKDF (reference sequence). V lost 0 bases and J 0 bases, leaving 11 bases between the germline ends. This CDR3 is CATSRDLGYANTGELFF. The CDR3, as DNA: TGTGCCACCAGCAGAGATCTCGGGTATGCGAACACCGGGGAGCTGTTTTTT.

This clonotype was detected a few times. The gene calls are TRBV12-3 or TRBV12-4 and TRBJ1-5; perhaps TRBD1 as D (6 bases). The CDR3 runs to 16 residues. The V end was cut by 7 bases, the J end by 0 bases, with 16 bases between. The CDR3 loop is CASTPGQRDSNQPQHF. The CDR3 DNA reads TGTGCCAGCACCCCGGGACAAAGAGATAGCAATCAGCCCCAGCATTTT.

This clonotype has more than one count but fewer than ten. This chain links TRBV7-6 with TRBJ2-1; no firm D call. The V and J ends lost 3 bases and 5 bases respectively, with 8 bases between them. Germline loops: CDR1 SGHVS, CDR2 FNYEAQ. The CDR3 spans 13 residues. CDR3 in amino acids: CASSFDEDNEQFF. The DNA for the CDR3 is TGTGCCAGCAGCTTCGATGAGGACAATGAGCAGTTCTTC. Looking up the rest from reference TRBV7-6 and TRBJ2-1 gives the full variable domain: GAGVSQSPRYKVTKRGQDVALRCDPISGHVSLYWYRQALGQGPEFLTYFNYEAQQDKSGLPNDRFSAERPEGSISTLTIQRTEQRDSAMYRCASSFDEDNEQFFGPGTRLTVL.

This clonotype was seen more than once but under ten times. The chain recombines TRBV5-6 with TRBJ2-3; TRBD2 might be the D (6 bases). Germline V gene lookup returns CDR1 SGHDT and CDR2 YYEEEE. V was pared by 2 bases and J by 2 bases, with 15 bases between. The CDR3 runs 16 residues. Here the CDR3 reads CASSLSLGLLTDTQYF. CDR3 coding DNA: TGTGCCAGCAGCTTAAGTTTGGGACTTCTCACAGATACGCAGTATTTT.

This clonotype was counted a few times. The chain joins TRBV7-3 to TRBJ1-2; D not resolved. The V gene lost 5 bases and the J gene lost 8 bases, with 15 bases spanning the gap. This CDR3 is 13 amino acids long. The germline V gene has CDR1 SGHTA and CDR2 FQGTGA. This CDR3 reads CASSLVSGGGYTF. For the CDR3, the DNA is TGTGCCAGCAGCCTGGTTTCGGGAGGAGGCTACACCTTC.

This clonotype was found a few times. The genes are TRBV19 and TRBJ2-7; tentatively, D is TRBD1 or TRBD2 (5 bases each). V lost 10 bases to trimming and J lost 9 bases, with 16 bases between them. From germline, CDR1 is LNHDA and CDR2 SQIVND (reference sequence). CDR3 length equals 11 residues. CDR3 region: CATSRGRGQYF. CDR3 sequence (DNA): TGTGCCACTTCTCGGGGAAGGGGGCAGTACTTC.

This rearrangement joins TRBV27 to TRBJ2-7, with 10 bases identical to TRBD1. Looked up from germline, CDR1 is MNHEY and CDR2 is SMNVEV (reference sequence). Unmatched junction bases numbered 12, after V lost 5 bases and J lost 2 bases. The CDR3 sequence is 17 residues long. The CDR3 sequence is CASSLRIPGQGTYEQYF. The CDR3 DNA reads TGTGCCAGCAGTCTTAGGATTCCGGGACAGGGGACCTACGAGCAGTACTTC.

The chain links TRBV6-1 to TRBJ1-2; D gene ambiguous. Trimming shortened V by 6 bases and J by 6 bases, and 17 bases separated the two germline ends. Germline values: CDR1 MNHNS, CDR2 SASEGT. This CDR3 comprises 14 residues. The CDR3 DNA reads as TGTGCCAGCAGGCGAACGTGGGGAATCGATGGCTACACCTTC. This codes for CASRRTWGIDGYTF.

The chain links TRBV7-6 to TRBJ1-4, with D perhaps TRBD1 (5 bases). The CDR3 length is 14 residues. Germline values: CDR1 SGHVS, CDR2 FNYEAQ. Trimming took 5 bases from V and 8 from J, leaving 15 bases between them. The CDR3 sequence: CASSGDGGGEKLFF. The CDR3 DNA sequence: TGTGCCAGCAGCGGAGATGGGGGTGGGGAAAAACTGTTTTTT. Drawing the rest from reference TRBV7-6 and TRBJ1-4, the complete variable domain is GAGVSQSPRYKVTKRGQDVALRCDPISGHVSLYWYRQALGQGPEFLTYFNYEAQQDKSGLPNDRFSAERPEGSISTLTIQRTEQRDSAMYRCASSGDGGGEKLFFGSGTQLSVL.

This clonotype has only a few counts. This chain uses TRBV27 with TRBJ2-5, with D possibly TRBD2 on 6 matching bases. Germline V gene data show CDR1 as MNHEY and CDR2 as SMNVEV (reference sequence). The CDR3 runs to 16 residues. V shed 5 bases and J shed 3 bases, with 19 bases lying between them. The chain's CDR3 is CASSTLEGSGKETQYF. The DNA of the CDR3 is TGTGCCAGCAGTACCCTCGAGGGTAGCGGTAAAGAGACCCAGTACTTC.

This clonotype has a handful of counts. The chain couples TRBV12-3 or TRBV12-4 to TRBJ2-7, with D possibly called TRBD1 or TRBD2 (5 bases each). The CDR3 runs 15 residues. V gave up 6 bases and J gave up 2 bases, with 17 bases separating them. Written as DNA, the CDR3 is TGTGCCAGCAGGGACCGTGGGGGATTCCCCTACGAGCAGTACTTC. Translating gives CASRDRGGFPYEQYF.

This chain joins TRBV12-3 or TRBV12-4 and TRBJ1-1; 7 bases are a match to TRBD1. The CDR3 contains 14 residues. V was pared by 4 bases and J by 4 bases, with 6 bases of the junction left unmatched. As DNA, the CDR3 is TGTGCCAGCAGTTACAGGGGAAGGGGCACTGAAGCTTTCTTT. It translates to CASSYRGRGTEAFF.

This chain uses TRBV7-9 with TRBJ2-2, with 7 nucleotides matching TRBD1. In germline, CDR1 is SEHNR, CDR2 FQNEAQ (reference sequence). Trimming took 4 bases from V and 4 from J; bases not matched to a gene: 6. This CDR3 spans 15 amino acids. The CDR3 nucleotides are TGTGCCAGCAGCTCACAGGGGCAGAGCACCGGGGAGCTGTTTTTT. Translated, it gives CASSSQGQSTGELFF.

The chain links TRBV27 to TRBJ1-5; D is ambiguous. Trimming took 7 bases from V and 0 from J, leaving 25 bases between them. The V gene's germline CDR1 is MNHEY and CDR2 SMNVEV (reference sequence). The CDR3 contains 19 residues. This chain's CDR3 is CASNPPNLAGRYSNQPQHF. The CDR3 DNA sequence: TGTGCCAGCAACCCCCCTAACCTGGCAGGCCGCTATAGCAATCAGCCCCAGCATTTT.

There are a few counts of this clonotype. The chain employs TRBV4-1 and TRBJ1-5, with a possible D match to TRBD1 (6 bases). In germline, CDR1 is MGHRA, CDR2 YSYEKL. V was trimmed by 1 base and J by 3 bases, leaving 13 bases between them. CDR3 length: 16 amino acids. The CDR3 nucleotides are TGCGCCAGCAGCCAAGCTATGGGACAACTCAATCAGCCCCAGCATTTT. Amino acid sequence: CASSQAMGQLNQPQHF.

This chain connects TRBV12-3 or TRBV12-4 to TRBJ2-3; D perhaps matches TRBD1 (6 bases). The ends were cut back, 7 bases at V and 4 bases at J, with 12 bases in the middle. This CDR3 is built from 13 residues. The CDR3 DNA sequence: TGTGCCAGCACCGACAGGACCCCAGATACGCAGTATTTT. Translated, it gives CASTDRTPDTQYF.